One sample yielded the 27 T cell receptor beta chains listed below, sequenced in a study of graft-versus-host responses after intestinal transplantation. The antigens of these receptors remain unknown. TCRdb's table, derived via immunoSEQ multiplex PCR, lists solely in-frame clones and lacks some. The sample yields roughly 51,000 clones, 89% seen once. Sequenced here: unstimulated CD4+ T cells sorted from spleen or lymph node cells, sampled before transplant. Every receptor here comes from a human donor who was the organ donor for an intestinal transplant.

This sequence joins TRBV19 and TRBJ2-2, with 8 bases that match TRBD1. CDR3 length: 15 residues. The V gene end was trimmed by 5 bases and the J gene end by 0 bases; junction bases not matched to a gene: 2. The germline V gene has CDR1 LNHDA and CDR2 SQIVND (reference sequence). The DNA for the CDR3 is TGTGCCAGTAGTGACAGGGGAGCGAACACCGGGGAGCTGTTTTTT. It yields the protein CASSDRGANTGELFF.

The V gene is TRBV2, the J gene TRBJ2-1, with D perhaps matching TRBD1 (5 bases). Germline CDR1 and CDR2: SNHLY and FYNNEI. Trimming removed 2 bases from V and 3 bases from J, with 5 bases in between. This CDR3 has 13 residues. CDR3 in amino acids: CASSETGYNEQFF. In nucleotides, the CDR3 is TGTGCCAGCAGTGAAACAGGCTACAATGAGCAGTTCTTC.

This clone is a singleton in its sample. This chain joins TRBV7-2 and TRBJ2-4; weak D call: TRBD1 (6 bases). CDR3 length equals 17 residues. V gave up 0 bases and J gave up 0 bases, with 12 bases separating them. The germline V gene has CDR1 SGHTA and CDR2 FQGNSA. Here the CDR3 reads CASSLARDTLAKNIQYF. The CDR3 DNA follows: TGTGCCAGCAGCTTAGCTAGGGACACCCTAGCCAAAAACATTCAGTACTTC.

DNA for the CDR3: TGTGCCAGCAGTATTTTCAGGGGATCCTATAATTCACCCCTCCACTTT. Its protein product is CASSIFRGSYNSPLHF. The chain links TRBV28 to TRBJ1-6; D is perhaps TRBD1 (6 bases). Germline loops: CDR1 MDHEN, CDR2 SYDVKM. V lost 5 bases, J lost 1 base, and 12 bases lay in between. The CDR3 length is 16 residues.

The chain has TRBV11-3 and TRBJ2-1; possibly TRBD2 for D (5 bases). Trimming pared 5 bases from V and 0 bases from J, leaving 11 bases between. Germline V CDR1 and CDR2: SGHNT, YENEEA. CDR3 size: 15 residues. CDR3 in amino acids: CASSAPGSSYNEQFF. The CDR3 DNA sequence: TGTGCCAGCAGCGCCCCGGGGAGCTCCTACAATGAGCAGTTCTTC.

The chain recombines TRBV4-2 with TRBJ2-1; the D is unclear. Trimming removed 4 bases at V and 12 bases at J, with 13 bases between. CDR1 is LGHNA and CDR2 is YNFKEQ in the germline V gene. This CDR3 contains 12 residues. This chain's CDR3 is CASSLDRRRQFF. As DNA, the CDR3 is TGTGCCAGCAGCCTTGATCGGCGGCGGCAGTTCTTC.

This clone occurred once. The rearrangement links TRBV28 to TRBJ2-7; the D is unclear. Trimming removed 5 bases from V and 1 base from J, with 9 bases in between. Germline CDR1 reads MDHEN; CDR2 reads SYDVKM. The CDR3 extends over 13 amino acids. The CDR3 loop is CASSPGPSYEQYF. CDR3 nucleotide sequence: TGTGCCAGCAGTCCAGGTCCTTCCTACGAGCAGTACTTC.

This chain links TRBV6-1 with TRBJ1-1, with a possible D match to TRBD1 (6 bases). V lost 8 bases to trimming and J lost 1 base, with 14 bases between them. The germline V gene has CDR1 MNHNS and CDR2 SASEGT. The length of the CDR3 is 14 residues. CDR3 bases: TGTGCCAGCTCAGGGGTGGCCCCGAACACTGAAGCTTTCTTT. Its protein product is CASSGVAPNTEAFF.

The V call is TRBV7-9, the J call TRBJ2-1, with 9 bases aligning to TRBD2. Germline values: CDR1 SEHNR, CDR2 FQNEAQ (reference sequence). V lost 3 bases and J lost 1; bases outside the gene matches: 7. The CDR3 runs to 17 residues. The CDR3 reads CASSLTSGSQSYNEQFF. For the CDR3, the DNA is TGTGCCAGCAGCTTGACTAGCGGATCACAGTCCTACAATGAGCAGTTCTTC.

This sequence joins TRBV12-2 and TRBJ2-3; the table's D call, TRBD1, has no DNA check behind it. TRBV12-2 is termed a pseudogene. The CDR3 length is 14 residues. CDR3 amino acids: CASRRGGDTDTQYF. As DNA, the CDR3 is TGTGCAAGTCGACGAGGGGGCGACACAGATACGCAGTATTTT.

V is TRBV7-9 and J is TRBJ2-3; 12 nucleotides line up with TRBD2. Germline V gene sequence: CDR1 SEHNR, CDR2 FQNEAQ (reference sequence). The CDR3 contains 17 residues. V trimming: 0 bases; J trimming: 4 bases; junction bases outside the gene matches: 5. The CDR3 nucleotides read TGTGCCAGCAGCTTAGCCCCGACTAGCGGGGGAGCAGATACGCAGTATTTT. This codes for CASSLAPTSGGADTQYF.

The sample holds one count of this clone. The V gene is TRBV7-2, the J gene TRBJ1-2; TRBD1 agrees at 9 bases. The germline V gene encodes CDR1 SGHTA and CDR2 FQGNSA. The CDR3 is 15 amino acids. V lost 4 bases to trimming and J lost 11 bases; unmatched junction nucleotides: 14. The CDR3 sequence is CASSSPGTGWRRYTF. The DNA of the CDR3 is TGTGCCAGCAGCTCTCCCGGGACAGGGTGGAGGCGTTACACCTTC.

This clone was found a few times. V and J are TRBV4-3 and TRBJ2-7; the match to TRBD2 covers 8 bases. V was clipped by 4 bases and J by 0 bases; unmatched bases: 20. Germline CDR1 LGHNA, CDR2 YSLEER. The CDR3 has 20 amino acids. CDR3 in DNA: TGCGCCAGCAGCCGCACTCTACAGGGACTAGGCTCCCGTAGCTCCTACGAGCAGTACTTC. Protein: CASSRTLQGLGSRSSYEQYF.

The rearrangement joins TRBV5-1 to TRBJ2-3, with 14 bases aligning to TRBD2. CDR1 is SGHRS, CDR2 YFSETQ, per germline. Losses at the gene ends were 4 bases for V and 1 base for J; bases not matched to a gene: 2. This CDR3 region has 16 residues. DNA for the CDR3: TGCGCCAGCAGCACGGGACTAGCGGGGGGCACAGATACGCAGTATTTT. Its translation is CASSTGLAGGTDTQYF.

The chain combines TRBV7-6 with TRBJ2-2, with 9 nucleotides matching TRBD2. The CDR3 sequence is 16 residues long. V lost 4 bases, J lost 3 bases, and 6 bases stayed unmatched. In germline, CDR1 is SGHVS, CDR2 FNYEAQ. CDR3 sequence (DNA): TGTGCCAGCAGCTCGCAAGCGGGAGGATACACCGGGGAGCTGTTTTTT. Encoded protein: CASSSQAGGYTGELFF.

The rearrangement joins TRBV7-2 to TRBJ1-1; D might be TRBD1 (5 bases). Germline lookup yields CDR1 SGHTA and CDR2 FQGNSA. This CDR3 has 15 residues. The V end lost 1 base, the J end lost 1 base, and 10 bases lay between the germline ends. CDR3 residues: CASSLGGLWNTEAFF. CDR3 sequence (DNA): TGTGCCAGCAGCTTAGGGGGACTCTGGAACACTGAAGCTTTCTTT.

The chain carries TRBV27 and TRBJ2-7, with 9 bases aligning to TRBD2. This CDR3 has 13 residues. In germline, CDR1 is MNHEY, CDR2 SMNVEV (reference sequence). Trimming cost V 5 bases and J 5 bases; bases outside gene matches: 4. The CDR3 protein is CASSPLAGHEQYF. CDR3 DNA sequence: TGTGCCAGCAGTCCACTAGCGGGCCACGAGCAGTACTTC.

The chain couples TRBV15 to TRBJ1-4; 7 bases align to TRBD1. CDR1 is LNHNV, CDR2 YYDKDF, per germline (reference sequence). The CDR3 is 16 residues long. With V trimmed by 1 base and J by 0 bases, 2 bases remained unmatched. CDR3 coding DNA: TGTGCCACCAGCAGAGGGGACAGCGCAACTAATGAAAAACTGTTTTTT. This gives the protein CATSRGDSATNEKLFF.

The chain links TRBV2 to TRBJ2-7; no reliable D call. Between the trimmed V and J ends, which lost 7 bases and 0 bases, there was a span of 10 bases. Per germline, CDR1 SNHLY and CDR2 FYNNEI. CDR3 size: 13 residues. As DNA, the CDR3 is TGTGCCAGCATTATCGGTAGCTCCTACGAGCAGTACTTC. This codes for CASIIGSSYEQYF.

The chain employs TRBV27 and TRBJ1-1; TRBD1 matches at 7 bases. The CDR3 runs 15 residues. V trimming: 10 bases; J trimming: 0 bases; junction bases outside the gene matches: 11. CDR1 is MNHEY, CDR2 SMNVEV, per germline (reference sequence). CDR3 protein: CATKDRARLNTEAFF. The CDR3 bases are TGTGCCACCAAAGACAGGGCTCGCCTGAACACTGAAGCTTTCTTT.

This CDR3 reads CASSWRGDPDTQYF. CDR3 nucleotide sequence: TGTGCCAGCAGCTGGCGGGGAGACCCAGATACGCAGTATTTT. The J gene is TRBJ2-3, the V gene TRBV6-6; tentatively, D is TRBD2 (6 bases). The CDR3 is made up of 14 amino acids. CDR1 and CDR2 from the germline V gene are MNHNY and SVGAGI (reference sequence). Trimming removed 6 bases from V and 4 bases from J, with 14 bases in between.

This clone was detected once. The rearrangement uses TRBV7-3 and TRBJ2-1; 15 nucleotides agree with TRBD2. Germline values: CDR1 SGHTA, CDR2 FQGTGA. V trimming: 4 bases; J trimming: 9 bases; junction bases outside the gene matches: 4. This CDR3 contains 15 residues. The CDR3 loop is CASSSGLAGGTEQFF. CDR3 sequence (DNA): TGTGCCAGCAGCTCCGGACTAGCGGGAGGGACTGAGCAGTTCTTC. Complete variable domain (other parts from reference TRBV7-3 and TRBJ2-1): GAGVSQTPSNKVTEKGKYVELRCDPISGHTALYWYRQSLGQGPEFLIYFQGTGAADDSGLPNDRFFAVRPEGSVSTLKIQRTERGDSAVYLCASSSGLAGGTEQFFGPGTRLTVL.

The V gene is TRBV2, the J gene TRBJ2-2, with 13 nucleotides matching TRBD2. Germline V gene sequence: CDR1 SNHLY, CDR2 FYNNEI. Losses at the gene ends were 2 bases for V and 1 base for J; bases not matched to a gene: 13. CDR3 length equals 21 residues. The CDR3, as DNA: TGTGCCAGCAGTGAATACTCTCTTGGACTAGCGGGAGTTCGGAACACCGGGGAGCTGTTTTTT. Amino acid sequence: CASSEYSLGLAGVRNTGELFF.

The genes are TRBV29-1 and TRBJ1-1; no firm D call. Germline CDR1 reads SQVTM; CDR2 reads ANQGSEA. The CDR3 contains 13 residues. Trimming pared 4 bases from V and 0 bases from J, leaving 9 bases between. The CDR3 DNA is TGCAGCGTTGGGGCCAGACTGAACACTGAAGCTTTCTTT. Translated: CSVGARLNTEAFF.

The genes are TRBV6-5 and TRBJ1-1, with D unclear. Trimming stripped 5 bases from V and 7 bases from J, with 8 bases between. CDR1 MNHEY and CDR2 SVGAGI come from the germline V gene. This CDR3 contains 11 residues. The CDR3 DNA is TGTGCCAGCAGTGGCACCTTTGAAGCTTTCTTT. It translates to CASSGTFEAFF.

The V call is TRBV5-4, the J call TRBJ2-5; TRBD2 is a possible D gene (6 bases). The CDR3 runs 16 residues. Trimming cost V 4 bases and J 2 bases, with 18 bases left between them. The germline V gene encodes CDR1 SGHNT and CDR2 YYREEE (reference sequence). CDR3: CASSLVSGLSQETQYF. CDR3 nucleotide sequence: TGTGCCAGCAGCCTGGTATCGGGACTTTCTCAAGAGACCCAGTACTTC.

This rearrangement joins TRBV5-3 to TRBJ1-4, with D possibly matching TRBD1 (5 bases). TRBV5-3 is flagged as an ORF with uncertain function. The CDR3 runs 13 residues. Deletions cut 6 bases from V and 3 bases from J, with 9 bases between. DNA of the CDR3: TGTGCCAGAAAAGACAGCCCTAATGAAAAACTGTTTTTT. Protein sequence: CARKDSPNEKLFF.